The next 3 T cell receptor beta chains were all read from a single sample in a study of blood T cell repertoires in COVID-19. This table comes from immunoSEQ multiplex PCR, and its TCRdb copy is limited to in-frame clones, with some not included. The sample gives about 260,000 clones, around 87% of which show up once; roughly 1.6% is in the top ten. The material sequenced was peripheral blood. Receptors originate from a woman in her thirties or forties who had recovered from COVID-19.

Concerning this clone itself: In the same sample, other DNA sequences code for this CDR3. The chain links TRBV18 to TRBJ2-4, with 9 bases lining up with TRBD2. J lost 6 bases, V lost 2 bases, and 2 bases had no gene match. The CDR3 runs to 14 residues. Per the germline V gene, CDR1 is KGHSH and CDR2 is LQKENI. The CDR3 loop reads CASSPGGGGNIQYF. CDR3 nucleotide sequence: TGTGCCAGCTCACCAGGCGGGGGGGGAAACATTCAGTACTTC. Filled out from reference TRBV18 and TRBJ2-4, the complete variable domain reads NAGVMQNPRHLVRRRGQEARLRCSPMKGHSHVYWYRQLPEEGLKFMVYLQKENIIDESGMPKERFSAEFPKEGPSILRIQQVVRGDSAAYFCASSPGGGGNIQYFGAGTRLSVL.

The chain has TRBV18 and TRBJ2-7, with a weak D call TRBD1 (5 bases). V shed 2 bases and J shed 2 bases, with 13 bases lying between them. The germline gives CDR1 KGHSH, CDR2 LQKENI. The CDR3 is made up of 15 amino acids. DNA of the CDR3: TGTGCCAGCTCACCAGGGCAGGGAAGGACCTACGAGCAGTACTTC. This translates into CASSPGQGRTYEQYF.

The chain is built from TRBV7-3 and TRBJ1-1; D possibly corresponds to TRBD1 (5 bases). The CDR3 totals 13 residues. Germline assignment: CDR1 SGHTA and CDR2 FQGTGA. The V end was cut by 5 bases, the J end by 1 base, with 8 bases between. The CDR3 sequence: CASSLDRNTEAFF. Here the CDR3 DNA reads TGTGCCAGCAGCCTCGACAGGAACACTGAAGCTTTCTTT. The complete variable domain, with remaining parts taken from reference TRBV7-3 and TRBJ1-1, reads GAGVSQTPSNKVTEKGKYVELRCDPISGHTALYWYRQSLGQGPEFLIYFQGTGAADDSGLPNDRFFAVRPEGSVSTLKIQRTERGDSAVYLCASSLDRNTEAFFGQGTRLTVV.